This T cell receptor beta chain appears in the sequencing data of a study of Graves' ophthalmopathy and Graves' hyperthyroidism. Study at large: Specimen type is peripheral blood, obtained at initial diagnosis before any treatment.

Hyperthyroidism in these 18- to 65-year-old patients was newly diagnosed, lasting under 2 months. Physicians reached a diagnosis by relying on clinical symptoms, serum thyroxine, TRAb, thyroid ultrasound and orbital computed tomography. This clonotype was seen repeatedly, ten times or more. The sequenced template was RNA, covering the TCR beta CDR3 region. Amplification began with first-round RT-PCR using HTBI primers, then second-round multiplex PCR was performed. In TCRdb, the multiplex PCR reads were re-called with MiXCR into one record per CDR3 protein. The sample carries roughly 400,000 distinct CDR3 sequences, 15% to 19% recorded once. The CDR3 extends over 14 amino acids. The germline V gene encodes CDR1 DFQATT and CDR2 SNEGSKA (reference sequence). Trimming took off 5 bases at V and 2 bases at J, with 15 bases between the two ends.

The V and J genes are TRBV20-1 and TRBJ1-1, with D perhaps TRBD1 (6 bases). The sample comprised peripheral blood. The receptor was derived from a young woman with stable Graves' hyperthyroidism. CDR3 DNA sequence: TGCAGTGCTCGGAAGGACAGACGCAACACTGAAGCTTTCTTT. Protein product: CSARKDRRNTEAFF.